The sequence of this TCR beta chain was determined in a study of T cells after yellow fever vaccination. TCRdb re-called the 5' RACE reads through MiXCR, storing one row per CDR3 protein. Of some 220,000 distinct CDR3 sequences in the sample, 3% to 3.5% were seen once. This clonotype was found many times. The ends were cut back, 6 bases at V and 2 bases at J, with 14 bases in the middle. This CDR3 spans 14 amino acids. CDR1 is KGHSH, CDR2 LQKENI, per germline. The V and J genes are TRBV18 and TRBJ2-7; D is possibly TRBD2 (6 bases). This material consisted of CD4+ T cells sorted from PBMCs, taken 10 days after the yellow fever booster vaccination. The TCR originated in a man younger than 35 who received the YFV17D yellow fever vaccine. Written as DNA, the CDR3 is TGTGCCAGCTCTCCATCGGGCGGGGCCTACGAGCAGTACTTC. It translates to CASSPSGGAYEQYF. Based on the CDR3 plus reference TRBV18 and TRBJ2-7, the full variable domain is NAGVMQNPRHLVRRRGQEARLRCSPMKGHSHVYWYRQLPEEGLKFMVYLQKENIIDESGMPKERFSAEFPKEGPSILRIQQVVRGDSAAYFCASSPSGGAYEQYFGPGTRLTVT.